This T cell receptor (beta chain) was sequenced during a study of shared clonotypes between healthy human individuals. Overall study findings and caveats: Donor clonotype sharing was expected to depend on sequencing depth.

For unsorted samples, genomic DNA was extracted from approximately 90 million PBMCs. The authors' processing: Junction-only sequences without quality scores came from ImmunoSEQ, so filtering differed. Produced via immunoSEQ multiplex PCR; TCRdb's table is partial and in-frame only. V and J calls and clone size come straight from that table; D and trimming were deduced from the DNA. This sample yields about 520,000 clones, of which more than 65% are seen a single time; more than 9.5% belongs to the top ten. This CDR3 has 15 amino acids. Germline CDR1 is SEHNR and CDR2 is FQNEAQ (reference sequence). Trimming left V 4 bases short and J 8 bases short, with 18 bases between. To note about this clone: Its antigen is unidentified.

The clonotype comes from a woman in her forties in good health. Some clones in this sample may be carry-over from other donors' samples. The chain has TRBV7-9 and TRBJ1-3; perhaps TRBD1 as D (6 bases). The sequenced material came from PBMCs. The CDR3 is CASSSRDIQGYTIYF. The CDR3, as DNA: TGTGCCAGCAGCTCCCGAGATATACAGGGCTACACCATATATTTT.